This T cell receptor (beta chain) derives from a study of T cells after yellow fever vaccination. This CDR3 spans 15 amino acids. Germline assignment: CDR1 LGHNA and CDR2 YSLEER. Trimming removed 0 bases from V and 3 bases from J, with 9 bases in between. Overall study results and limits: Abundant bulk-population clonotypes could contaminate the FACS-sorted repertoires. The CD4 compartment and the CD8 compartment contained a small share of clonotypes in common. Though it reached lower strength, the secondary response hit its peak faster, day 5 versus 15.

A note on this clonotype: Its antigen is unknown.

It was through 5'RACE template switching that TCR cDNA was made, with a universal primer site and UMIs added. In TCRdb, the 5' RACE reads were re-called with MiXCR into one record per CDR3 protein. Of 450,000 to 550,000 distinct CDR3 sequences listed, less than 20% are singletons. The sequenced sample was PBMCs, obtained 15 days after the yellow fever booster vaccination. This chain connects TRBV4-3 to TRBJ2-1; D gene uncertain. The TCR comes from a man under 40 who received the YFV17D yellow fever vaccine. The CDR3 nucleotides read TGCGCCAGCAGCCAAGATGGGTCAAACTACAATGAGCAGTTCTTC. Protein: CASSQDGSNYNEQFF.